The 25 T cell receptor beta chains in this list originate from one sample, sequenced in a study of cytotoxic CD8 clonotypes in ibrutinib-treated CLL. The repertoire was sequenced with immunoSEQ multiplex PCR; TCRdb's copy has only in-frame clones and lacks some. The sample records 300,000 or so clones, over 55% being singletons. The source was PBMCs, collected after 36 months of ibrutinib treatment. The receptors shown here come from a human donor with chronic lymphocytic leukemia.

This clone appeared a single time. The CDR3 DNA sequence: TGTGCCAGCAGTGAACGAGGGCTTACGGGCTCCTACGAGCAGTACTTC. Translating it yields CASSERGLTGSYEQYF. The chain employs TRBV6-1 and TRBJ2-7; possible D gene TRBD2, 5 bases. The CDR3 loop spans 16 amino acids. V dropped 2 bases and J dropped 0 bases, with 14 bases sitting between them. The V gene's germline CDR1 is MNHNS and CDR2 SASEGT.

This chain joins TRBV7-8 and TRBJ2-1; no clear D. The CDR3 length is 16 residues. V shed 5 bases and J shed 4 bases, with 18 bases lying between them. CDR1 SGHVS and CDR2 FQNEAQ come from the germline V gene. CDR3: CASSHPPANHYNEQFF. For the CDR3, the DNA is TGTGCCAGCAGCCACCCCCCCGCCAACCATTACAATGAGCAGTTCTTC.

J is TRBJ1-2 and V is TRBV29-1, with D perhaps matching TRBD1 (6 bases). Trimming took 4 bases from V and 2 from J, leaving 11 bases between them. This CDR3 is 13 amino acids long. CDR1 SQVTM and CDR2 ANQGSEA come from the germline V gene. In DNA form, the CDR3 reads TGCAGCGTTGGAAATCAGGGGAACTATGGCTACACCTTC. Translated: CSVGNQGNYGYTF.

CDR3 residues: CASSSDSNRSGYTF. Written as DNA, the CDR3 is TGCGCCAGCAGTTCAGACTCAAACCGCAGTGGCTACACCTTC. The chain combines TRBV5-1 with TRBJ1-2, with unresolved D. Trimming removed 5 bases from V and 7 bases from J, with 18 bases in between. CDR3 length equals 14 residues. CDR1 is SGHRS, CDR2 YFSETQ, per germline.

The chain recombines TRBV29-1 with TRBJ1-2; 10 bases are shared with TRBD1. Looked up from germline, CDR1 is SQVTM and CDR2 is ANQGSEA. J lost 2 bases, V lost 4 bases, and 4 bases had no gene match. This CDR3 has 14 residues. The CDR3 spells CSVGRDRGNYGYTF. The CDR3 bases are TGCAGCGTTGGCCGGGACAGGGGAAACTATGGCTACACCTTC.

The chain couples TRBV5-1 to TRBJ1-2, with D possibly being TRBD1 (5 bases). V shed 0 bases and J shed 6 bases, with 9 bases lying between them. CDR1 and CDR2 from the germline V gene are SGHRS and YFSETQ. The CDR3 runs 13 residues. CDR3 amino acids: CASSLGGADGYTF. The CDR3 DNA reads TGCGCCAGCAGCTTGGGAGGGGCAGATGGCTACACCTTC. Complete variable domain (other parts from reference TRBV5-1 and TRBJ1-2): KAGVTQTPRYLIKTRGQQVTLSCSPISGHRSVSWYQQTPGQGLQFLFEYFSETQRNKGNFPGRFSGRQFSNSRSEMNVSTLELGDSALYLCASSLGGADGYTFGSGTRLTVV.

This chain links TRBV27 with TRBJ2-7; D is possibly TRBD1 (7 bases). With 2 bases removed from V and 4 bases from J, the gap between germline ends came to 18 bases. The germline CDR1 and CDR2 sequences are MNHEY and SMNVEV (reference sequence). The CDR3 sequence is 16 residues long. Here the CDR3 reads CASSLTLRTGLYEQYF. In nucleotides, the CDR3 is TGTGCCAGCAGTTTAACCCTCCGGACAGGACTATACGAGCAGTACTTC.

J is TRBJ1-5 and V is TRBV4-1; D remains unclear. Germline assignment: CDR1 MGHRA and CDR2 YSYEKL. The CDR3 runs 14 residues. Trimming took off 2 bases at V and 6 bases at J, with 11 bases between the two ends. The CDR3 region has the DNA TGCGCCAGCAGCCAACCACTGGTCGGTCAGCCCCAGCATTTT. This gives the protein CASSQPLVGQPQHF.

This chain joins TRBV14 and TRBJ2-3; 7 bases match TRBD1. CDR1 SGHDN and CDR2 FVKESK come from the germline V gene. V lost 2 bases and J lost 3; bases outside the gene matches: 26. The CDR3 totals 22 residues. In DNA form, the CDR3 reads TGTGCCAGCAGCCAATACCGAAGGTACAGGGGCGGCCCTCACCCCCTTACAGATACGCAGTATTTT. Translating gives CASSQYRRYRGGPHPLTDTQYF.

This clone appeared once. The chain couples TRBV7-8 to TRBJ1-1; 9 bases are a match to TRBD1. The V segment lost 2 bases and the J segment 5 bases; nucleotides outside the gene matches: 3. Germline V gene data show CDR1 as SGHVS and CDR2 as FQNEAQ. This CDR3 comprises 14 residues. The CDR3 coding sequence is TGTGCCAGCAGCTTACACAGGGGGCAGACTGAAGCTTTCTTT. Its translation: CASSLHRGQTEAFF.

The rearrangement links TRBV29-1 to TRBJ1-4; 7 positions match TRBD1. This CDR3 has 15 residues. Trimming cost V 4 bases and J 0 bases; bases outside gene matches: 5. Germline CDR1 reads SQVTM; CDR2 reads ANQGSEA. CDR3 region: CSVGDRVATNEKLFF. In DNA, the CDR3 is TGCAGCGTTGGGGACAGAGTTGCAACTAATGAAAAACTGTTTTTT.

The chain carries TRBV29-1 and TRBJ2-3; D remains ambiguous. The V end lost 4 bases, the J end lost 1 base, and 12 bases lay between the germline ends. This CDR3 region has 14 residues. CDR1 and CDR2 (germline): SQVTM, ANQGSEA. The CDR3: CSVAQLLRTDTQYF. CDR3 DNA sequence: TGCAGCGTTGCACAGCTCCTCCGCACAGATACGCAGTATTTT.

V is TRBV10-1 and J is TRBJ1-2, with a weak D call TRBD1 (6 bases). Trimming removed 9 bases from V and 5 bases from J, with 16 bases in between. The CDR3 length is 13 residues. Germline CDR1 is WNHNN and CDR2 is SYGVQD (reference sequence). In DNA form, the CDR3 reads TGCGCCAGTCTATTAGGGGGATGTTATGGCTACACCTTC. The encoded protein is CASLLGGCYGYTF.

This chain joins TRBV6-1 and TRBJ1-4; weak D call: TRBD1 (5 bases). Germline V gene data show CDR1 as MNHNS and CDR2 as SASEGT. With 1 base removed from V and 7 bases from J, the gap between germline ends came to 13 bases. This CDR3 region has 15 residues. The CDR3 nucleotides are TGTGCCAGCAGTGAAGGCTTCTGGGGCCCTGAAAAACTGTTTTTT. Its protein product is CASSEGFWGPEKLFF.

This chain links TRBV2 with TRBJ1-2; weak D call: TRBD1 (6 bases). V was shortened by 10 bases and J by 4 bases, with 16 bases between the two germline ends. The germline gives CDR1 SNHLY, CDR2 FYNNEI. The CDR3 is made up of 13 amino acids. The CDR3 region is CAIRPGQGYGYTF. In nucleotides, the CDR3 is TGTGCCATTAGGCCGGGACAAGGCTATGGCTACACCTTC. The entire variable domain, with the rest obtained from reference TRBV2 and TRBJ1-2, is as follows: EPEVTQTPSHQVTQMGQEVILRCVPISNHLYFYWYRQILGQKVEFLVSFYNNEISEKSEIFDDQFSVERPDGSNFTLKIRSTKLEDSAMYFCAIRPGQGYGYTFGSGTRLTVV.

The chain is built from TRBV28 and TRBJ2-7; 7 nucleotides match TRBD2. Germline loops: CDR1 MDHEN, CDR2 SYDVKM. This CDR3 has 13 amino acids. V shed 6 bases and J 4 bases; nucleotides not matched to a gene: 6. CDR3 protein: CASRGRALYEQYF. The CDR3, as DNA: TGTGCCAGCAGGGGGAGGGCTCTTTACGAGCAGTACTTC. The full variable domain, its missing parts supplied by reference TRBV28 and TRBJ2-7, is DVKVTQSSRYLVKRTGEKVFLECVQDMDHENMFWYRQDPGLGLRLIYFSYDVKMKEKGDIPEGYSVSREKKERFSLILESASTNQTSMYLCASRGRALYEQYFGPGTRLTVT.

Only one count was recorded for this clone. The chain uses TRBV4-1 and TRBJ2-7; perhaps TRBD2 as D (5 bases). The V gene lost 3 bases and the J gene lost 3 bases, with 15 bases spanning the gap. Germline V lookup: CDR1 MGHRA, CDR2 YSYEKL. The CDR3 loop spans 15 amino acids. This chain's CDR3 is CASSHVDGSDYEQYF. Written as DNA, the CDR3 is TGCGCCAGCAGCCACGTGGATGGGAGTGACTACGAGCAGTACTTC.

The chain carries TRBV7-6 and TRBJ2-5; 7 bases map to TRBD1. This CDR3 spans 14 amino acids. The V and J ends lost 1 base and 5 bases, in that order; junction bases with no gene match: 4. Germline lookup yields CDR1 SGHVS and CDR2 FNYEAQ. The DNA for the CDR3 is TGTGCCAGCAGCTTAGGACAGGGCGTGGAGACCCAGTACTTC. Encoded protein: CASSLGQGVETQYF.

This chain joins TRBV6-5 and TRBJ1-1; 7 nucleotides agree with TRBD1. V trimming: 6 bases; J trimming: 1 base; junction bases outside the gene matches: 8. Looked up from germline, CDR1 is MNHEY and CDR2 is SVGAGI. The CDR3 extends over 15 amino acids. The CDR3 region has the DNA TGTGCCAGCAGGGATGGGGGACAGACGAACACTGAAGCTTTCTTT. Translated: CASRDGGQTNTEAFF.

This clone was counted once. V usage is TRBV6-6 and J usage is TRBJ1-6, with TRBD1 as a possible D gene (5 bases). Germline lookup yields CDR1 MNHNY and CDR2 SVGAGI (reference sequence). Trimming left V 7 bases short and J 9 bases short, with 13 bases between. The CDR3 loop spans 13 amino acids. CDR3 amino acids: CASTSQGVSPLHF. CDR3 DNA sequence: TGTGCCAGCACCTCCCAGGGAGTTTCACCCCTCCACTTT.

This chain links TRBV5-1 with TRBJ2-1; 8 nucleotides align to TRBD1. Germline CDR1 reads SGHRS; CDR2 reads YFSETQ. Trimming cost V 3 bases and J 4 bases; bases outside gene matches: 12. CDR3 size: 17 residues. CDR3 sequence reads: CASSSKTGQGNYNEQFF. The CDR3 DNA sequence: TGCGCCAGCAGCTCGAAAACCGGACAGGGAAATTACAATGAGCAGTTCTTC.

The CDR3 protein is CASSEGGRLQETQYF. The CDR3 nucleotides read TGTGCCAGCAGTGAGGGAGGCAGACTACAAGAGACCCAGTACTTC. The chain combines TRBV25-1 with TRBJ2-5; the D gene is possibly TRBD2 (6 bases). The CDR3 spans 15 residues. Trimming removed 3 bases from V and 2 bases from J, with 13 bases in between. The germline V gene has CDR1 MGHDK and CDR2 SYGVNS.

This clone has a handful of counts. V usage is TRBV11-3 and J usage is TRBJ2-3; 16 bases fit TRBD2. The CDR3 is made up of 17 amino acids. Germline CDR1 reads SGHNT; CDR2 reads YENEEA. V lost 7 bases to trimming and J lost 0 bases; unmatched junction nucleotides: 4. The DNA for the CDR3 is TGTGCCAGCACCGGGACTAGCGGGGGGGCTAGCACAGATACGCAGTATTTT. The encoded protein is CASTGTSGGASTDTQYF.

This chain uses TRBV2 with TRBJ2-7; 8 bases are a match to TRBD1. Losses at the gene ends were 6 bases for V and 6 bases for J; bases not matched to a gene: 7. This CDR3 is built from 13 residues. CDR1 and CDR2 (germline): SNHLY, FYNNEI. The CDR3 DNA follows: TGTGCCAGCAGCGGGGCGACAGGGGTCGAGCAGTACTTC. Translation: CASSGATGVEQYF.

The chain employs TRBV7-6 and TRBJ1-5; unclear D gene. The CDR3 has 15 amino acids. The V end was cut by 5 bases, the J end by 1 base, with 12 bases between. From germline, CDR1 is SGHVS and CDR2 FNYEAQ. Here the CDR3 reads CASSPGPGSNQPQHF. The CDR3 coding sequence is TGTGCCAGCAGCCCCGGTCCGGGGAGCAATCAGCCCCAGCATTTT.